These T cell receptor beta chains were read from a single sample in a study of blood T cell repertoires in COVID-19. Only in-frame clones appear in the TCRdb table, and some are missing; sequencing was by immunoSEQ multiplex PCR. Here the sample spans around 200,000 clones, 65% to 85% being singletons. Material for sequencing was PBMCs or T cells enriched from blood (not recorded which). The receptor set was obtained from a woman aged 40-49 years with acute COVID-19. The CDR3 runs from the conserved cysteine through the conserved F or W. The order of the fields is clone size, V gene, D gene, J gene, CDR3 DNA, CDR3 protein. A D gene is named only where the DNA matches it firmly. The listing skips clone size in some rows; elsewhere it reads once, few, many or a size class.

size: -
V: TRBV29-1
D: TRBD2
J: TRBJ2-7
DNA: TGCAGCGTTGCGGCTAGCGGGTCCTACGAGCAGTACTTC
CDR3: CSVAASGSYEQYF

size: -
V: TRBV5-4
D: TRBD1
J: TRBJ1-2
DNA: TGTGCCAGCAGACAATGGAATGCCTTCGGACAGGGGCCAAAGGCCTATGGCTACACCTTC
CDR3: CASRQWNAFGQGPKAYGYTF

size: -
V: TRBV5-1
D: TRBD2
J: TRBJ2-1
DNA: TGCGCCAGCAGCTTGGGCGGGAGGGGCCGCAATGAGCAGTTCTTC
CDR3: CASSLGGRGRNEQFF

size: -
V: TRBV3-1/TRBV3-2
D: -
J: TRBJ1-2
DNA: TGTGCCAGCTCGCTCCTAAACTATGGCTACACCTTC
CDR3: CASSLLNYGYTF

size: once
V: TRBV9
D: -
J: TRBJ2-2
DNA: TGTGCCAGCAGCGTAGAAAGCCGGAACACCGGGGAGCTGTTTTTT
CDR3: CASSVESRNTGELFF

size: -
V: TRBV9
D: TRBD1
J: TRBJ1-1
DNA: TGTGCCAGCAGTTCGGGGCAGGGGGAAACTGAAGCTTTCTTT
CDR3: CASSSGQGETEAFF

size: -
V: TRBV9
D: TRBD1
J: TRBJ1-2
DNA: TGTGCCAGCAGCGTAGGATTGGCCGGGACAGAGACTGGCTACACCTTC
CDR3: CASSVGLAGTETGYTF

size: -
V: TRBV7-3
D: TRBD1
J: TRBJ1-4
DNA: TGTGCCAGCACCGGGACAGGCAATGAAAAACTGTTTTTT
CDR3: CASTGTGNEKLFF

size: -
V: TRBV6-1
D: TRBD1
J: TRBJ2-7
DNA: TGTGCCAGCAGTGATCGACAGGGGGCCGAGCAGTACTTC
CDR3: CASSDRQGAEQYF

size: few
V: TRBV11-3
D: TRBD1
J: TRBJ1-4
DNA: TGTGCCAGCAGCCTAAACCAGGGGGGACAACTGTTTTTT
CDR3: CASSLNQGGQLFF

size: few
V: TRBV9
D: -
J: TRBJ1-3
DNA: TGTGCCAGCACCACAGGGTATGGAAACACCATATATTTT
CDR3: CASTTGYGNTIYF

size: -
V: TRBV11-3
D: -
J: TRBJ2-1
DNA: TGTGCCAGCAGCTTAGATCCAAAGGGGAGGATACAGTTCTTC
CDR3: CASSLDPKGRIQFF

size: -
V: TRBV5-1
D: -
J: TRBJ2-4
DNA: TGCGCCAGCAGTTGGGGAGATATTAACATTCAGTACTTC
CDR3: CASSWGDINIQYF

size: -
V: TRBV6-1
D: -
J: TRBJ1-3
DNA: TGTGCCAGCAGTGACGACAGGCAGCTCGGAAACACCATATATTTT
CDR3: CASSDDRQLGNTIYF

size: -
V: TRBV10-3
D: TRBD1
J: TRBJ1-1
DNA: TGTGCCATCAGTGAGACCTTCGGGACAGGGGCTTCCACTGAAGCTTTCTTT
CDR3: CAISETFGTGASTEAFF

size: -
V: TRBV5-1
D: -
J: TRBJ1-2
DNA: TGCGCCAGCAGCTTAGACAGGTTGAACTATGGCTACACCTTC
CDR3: CASSLDRLNYGYTF

size: -
V: TRBV20-1
D: -
J: TRBJ2-5
DNA: TGCAGTGCTAGTTTATCGGGCGGGGTGTCGGAGACCCAGTACTTC
CDR3: CSASLSGGVSETQYF

size: once
V: TRBV5-1
D: -
J: TRBJ2-7
DNA: TGCGCCAGTAGCTCCCCTCCTAGCGACGAGCAGTACTTC
CDR3: CASSSPPSDEQYF

size: -
V: TRBV2
D: -
J: TRBJ1-5
DNA: TGTGCCAGCAGTGATATCGACAGCAACAATCAGCCCCAGCATTTT
CDR3: CASSDIDSNNQPQHF

size: -
V: TRBV5-1
D: -
J: TRBJ1-2
DNA: TGCGCCAGCAGCCCAAATGCAGGGGCGACCTATGGCTACACCTTC
CDR3: CASSPNAGATYGYTF

size: few
V: TRBV27
D: -
J: TRBJ1-1
DNA: TGTGCCAGCAGTTCATCGAAGGTCAGGGGCATGGACACTGAAGCTTTCTTT
CDR3: CASSSSKVRGMDTEAFF

size: -
V: TRBV19
D: -
J: TRBJ1-5
DNA: TGTGCCAGTAGTCTTAGCAATCAGCCCCAGCATTTT
CDR3: CASSLSNQPQHF

size: -
V: TRBV10-3
D: TRBD2
J: TRBJ2-1
DNA: TGTGCCATCAGTGAACCAGCGGGGGTCTCCTACAATGAGCAGTTCTTC
CDR3: CAISEPAGVSYNEQFF

size: -
V: TRBV3-1/TRBV3-2
D: -
J: TRBJ2-2
DNA: TGTGCCAGCAGCCATACGACTGCACGGGGGTCCGGGGAGCTGTTTTTT
CDR3: CASSHTTARGSGELFF

size: once
V: TRBV19
D: TRBD2
J: TRBJ2-1
DNA: TGTGCCAGTACCCCCCTGACTAGCGGGAGGGCCAATGAGCAGTTCTTC
CDR3: CASTPLTSGRANEQFF

size: -
V: TRBV30
D: TRBD1
J: TRBJ1-6
DNA: TGTGCCTGGAGTCCGGACAGGGAATCACCCCTCCACTTT
CDR3: CAWSPDRESPLHF

size: -
V: TRBV5-1
D: -
J: TRBJ1-1
DNA: TGCGCCAGCAGGGACATGAACACTGAAGCTTTCTTT
CDR3: CASRDMNTEAFF

size: -
V: TRBV28
D: TRBD2
J: TRBJ2-2
DNA: TGTGCCAGCAGTTTATCAGCGGGATATACCGGGGAGCTGTTTTTT
CDR3: CASSLSAGYTGELFF

size: -
V: TRBV19
D: -
J: TRBJ1-5
DNA: TGTGCCAGTAGCCCTGGAGGGGGGGCGCGAAGTAATCAGCCCCAGCATTTT
CDR3: CASSPGGGARSNQPQHF

size: -
V: TRBV3-1/TRBV3-2
D: TRBD2
J: TRBJ2-1
DNA: TGTGCCAGCAGCCTTCAGGGACTAGCGGGTCCCAATGAGCAGTTCTTC
CDR3: CASSLQGLAGPNEQFF

size: -
V: TRBV30
D: -
J: TRBJ1-2
DNA: TGTGCCTGGAGTGACACCGGTGATAGCGGCTACACCTTC
CDR3: CAWSDTGDSGYTF

size: -
V: TRBV15
D: -
J: TRBJ2-7
DNA: TGTGCCACCAGCAGAGATTACAGCTACGAGCAGTACTTC
CDR3: CATSRDYSYEQYF

size: -
V: TRBV10-3
D: -
J: TRBJ1-5
DNA: TGTGCCATCAGTTCAGATAGCAATCAGCCCCAGCATTTT
CDR3: CAISSDSNQPQHF

size: -
V: TRBV18
D: TRBD1
J: TRBJ1-2
DNA: TGTGCCAGCTCCCCAACGGGACAGGGGGGCTATGGCTACACCTTC
CDR3: CASSPTGQGGYGYTF

size: -
V: TRBV24-1
D: TRBD1
J: TRBJ1-2
DNA: TGTGCCACCAGTGAGAGTGCCCCCGGGACAGACCTTAACTATGGCTACACCTTC
CDR3: CATSESAPGTDLNYGYTF

size: few
V: TRBV6-5
D: -
J: TRBJ1-6
DNA: TGTGCCAGCAGACCGACAGGACCACCCCTCCACTTT
CDR3: CASRPTGPPLHF

size: few
V: TRBV4-2
D: TRBD1
J: TRBJ1-3
DNA: TGTGCCAGCAGCCAATTGGAGGGGGCAGGAAACACCATATATTTT
CDR3: CASSQLEGAGNTIYF

size: -
V: TRBV19
D: -
J: TRBJ1-2
DNA: TGTGCCAGTAGTCTCGACCGGGGTCTGGGCGGCTACACCTTC
CDR3: CASSLDRGLGGYTF

size: -
V: TRBV19
D: TRBD2
J: TRBJ2-2
DNA: TGTGCCAGTACCACCGGGACTACGAACACCGGGGAGCTGTTTTTT
CDR3: CASTTGTTNTGELFF

size: once
V: TRBV19
D: TRBD1
J: TRBJ2-1
DNA: TGTGCCAGTAGTATATACGCAGGGGGCTCATATAATGAGCAGTTCTTC
CDR3: CASSIYAGGSYNEQFF

size: few
V: TRBV30
D: TRBD2
J: TRBJ2-2
DNA: TGTGCCTGGAGTAAGATAGCGGGAAGGAGGAACACCGGGGAGCTGTTTTTT
CDR3: CAWSKIAGRRNTGELFF

size: few
V: TRBV5-6
D: -
J: TRBJ1-2
DNA: TGTGCCAGCAGCTATCGCGGACAGCGATATGGCTACACCTTC
CDR3: CASSYRGQRYGYTF

size: -
V: TRBV7-3
D: -
J: TRBJ1-1
DNA: TGTGCCAGCAGCTTAATGGGCGGGATGAACACTGAAGCTTTCTTT
CDR3: CASSLMGGMNTEAFF

size: -
V: TRBV20-1
D: -
J: TRBJ1-1
DNA: TGCAGTGCAACAGGGAACACTGAAGCTTTCTTT
CDR3: CSATGNTEAFF

size: -
V: TRBV3-1/TRBV3-2
D: TRBD1
J: TRBJ2-2
DNA: TGTGCCAGCAGCCAAGATTCAGGGACAGGGCGGACCGGGGAGCTGTTTTTT
CDR3: CASSQDSGTGRTGELFF

size: -
V: TRBV3-1/TRBV3-2
D: -
J: TRBJ2-2
DNA: TGTGCCAGCAGCCCGCGGCCCTCGAACACCGGGGAGCTGTTTTTT
CDR3: CASSPRPSNTGELFF

size: few
V: TRBV6-4
D: -
J: TRBJ2-2
DNA: TGTGCCAGCAGTGAGGCAGAAAATGCGAACACCGGGGAGCTGTTTTTT
CDR3: CASSEAENANTGELFF

size: -
V: TRBV7-9
D: -
J: TRBJ2-1
DNA: TGTGCCAGCAGCCCGGGGTTTAGTAATGAGCAGTTCTTC
CDR3: CASSPGFSNEQFF